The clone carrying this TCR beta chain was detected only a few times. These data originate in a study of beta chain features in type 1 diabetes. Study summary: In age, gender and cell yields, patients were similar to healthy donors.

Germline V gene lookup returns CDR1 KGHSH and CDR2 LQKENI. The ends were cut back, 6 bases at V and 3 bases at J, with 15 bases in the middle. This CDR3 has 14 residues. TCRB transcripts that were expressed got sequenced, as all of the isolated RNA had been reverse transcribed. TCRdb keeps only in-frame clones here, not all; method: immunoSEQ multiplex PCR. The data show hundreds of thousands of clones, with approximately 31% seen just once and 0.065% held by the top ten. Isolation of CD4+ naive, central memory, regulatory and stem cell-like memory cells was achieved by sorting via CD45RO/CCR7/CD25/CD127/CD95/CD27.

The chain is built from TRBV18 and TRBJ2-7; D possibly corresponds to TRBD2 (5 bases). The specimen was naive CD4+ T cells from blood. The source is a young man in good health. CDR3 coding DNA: TGTGCCAGCTCCCCCGGGGTCGGTGACTACGAGCAGTACTTC. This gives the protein CASSPGVGDYEQYF.